This T cell receptor (beta chain) was recorded in a study of shared clonotypes between healthy human individuals. Remarks on this clone: The antigen remains unidentified.

Looked up from germline, CDR1 is MNHNY and CDR2 is SVGAGI (reference sequence). V trimming: 6 bases; J trimming: 5 bases; junction bases outside the gene matches: 10. The CDR3 covers 14 residues. General study findings and limits: For sorted subsets, rarefaction showed incomplete sequencing despite large depth. Investigators collected only blood, and repertoires in tissues likely differ.

Using immunoSEQ multiplex PCR, the repertoire was profiled, and TCRdb retains in-frame clones only, with some absent. The table has about 2 million clones, roughly 94% seen once. This TCR was sampled from a young man in good health. Specimen: naive CD4+ T cells sorted from blood. Regarding subset: CD45RA+ positively selected. V gene TRBV6-6 combines with J gene TRBJ2-7; 7 positions match TRBD1. CDR3 coding DNA: TGTGCCAGCAGACCCCCGGGACAGCACAACGAGCAGTACTTC. Protein: CASRPPGQHNEQYF.